This T cell receptor beta chain was recorded in a study of beta chain features in type 1 diabetes. Expressed TCRB transcripts were sequenced because the entire RNA isolate underwent reverse transcription. Here immunoSEQ multiplex PCR was the method, and the copy in TCRdb shows in-frame clones only, minus some. The table shows 150,000 to 180,000 clones, with approximately 10% occurring only once. Germline CDR1 and CDR2: SGHRS and YFSETQ. Trimming took 6 bases from V and 10 from J; bases not matched to a gene: 10. The CDR3 contains 13 residues. The sequence was collected from a man aged 18 to 29 in good health. The chain joins TRBV5-1 to TRBJ2-1; 7 positions agree with TRBD1. Sequenced: central memory CD4+ T cells from blood. For the CDR3, the DNA is TGCGCCAGCACCACGACAGGGTTCAGAGAGCAGTTCTTC. As protein: CASTTTGFREQFF.